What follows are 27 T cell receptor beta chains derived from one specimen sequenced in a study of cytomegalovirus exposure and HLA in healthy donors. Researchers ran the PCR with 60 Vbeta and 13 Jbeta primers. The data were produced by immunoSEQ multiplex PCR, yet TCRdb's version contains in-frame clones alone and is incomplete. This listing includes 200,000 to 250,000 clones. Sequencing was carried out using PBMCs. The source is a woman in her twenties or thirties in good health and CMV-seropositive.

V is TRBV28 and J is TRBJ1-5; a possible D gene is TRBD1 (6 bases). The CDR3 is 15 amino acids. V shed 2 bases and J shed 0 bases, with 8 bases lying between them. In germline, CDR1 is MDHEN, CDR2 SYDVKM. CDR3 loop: CASSLGQYSNQPQHF. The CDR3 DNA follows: TGTGCCAGCAGTTTAGGACAGTATAGCAATCAGCCCCAGCATTTT.

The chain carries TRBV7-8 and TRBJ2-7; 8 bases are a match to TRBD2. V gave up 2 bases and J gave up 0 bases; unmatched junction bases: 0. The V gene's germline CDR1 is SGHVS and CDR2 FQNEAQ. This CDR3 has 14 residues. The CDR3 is CASSLSGSSYEQYF. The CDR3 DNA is TGTGCCAGCAGCTTAAGCGGGAGCTCCTACGAGCAGTACTTC.

CDR3 sequence: CASVDSISGNTIYF. CDR3 nucleotides: TGTGCCAGCGTTGACAGTATCTCTGGAAACACCATATATTTT. V usage is TRBV6-1 and J usage is TRBJ1-3, with D perhaps matching TRBD1 (5 bases). CDR3 length equals 14 residues. V lost 8 bases to trimming and J lost 0 bases, with 11 bases between them. Germline values: CDR1 MNHNS, CDR2 SASEGT.

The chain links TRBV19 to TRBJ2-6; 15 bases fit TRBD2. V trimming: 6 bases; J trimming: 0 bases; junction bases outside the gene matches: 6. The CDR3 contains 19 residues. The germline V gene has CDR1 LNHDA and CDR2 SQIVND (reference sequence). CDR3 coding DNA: TGTGCCAGTAGCCCAGGACTAGCGGGAGGGATCTCTGGGGCCAACGTCCTGACTTTC. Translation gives CASSPGLAGGISGANVLTF.

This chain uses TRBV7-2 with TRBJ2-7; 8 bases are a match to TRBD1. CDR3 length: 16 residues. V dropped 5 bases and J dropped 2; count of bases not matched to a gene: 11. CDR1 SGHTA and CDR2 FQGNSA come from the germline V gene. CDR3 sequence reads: CASSPQGGAGPYEQYF. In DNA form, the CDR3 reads TGTGCCAGCAGCCCACAGGGGGGTGCGGGCCCCTACGAGCAGTACTTC.

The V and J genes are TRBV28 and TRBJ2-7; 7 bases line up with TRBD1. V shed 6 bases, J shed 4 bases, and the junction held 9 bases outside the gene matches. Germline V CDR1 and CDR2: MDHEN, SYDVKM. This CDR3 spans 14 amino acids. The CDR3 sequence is CASSSDRIRYEQYF. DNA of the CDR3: TGTGCCAGCAGCTCGGACAGGATAAGGTACGAGCAGTACTTC. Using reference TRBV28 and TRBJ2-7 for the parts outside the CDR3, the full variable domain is DVKVTQSSRYLVKRTGEKVFLECVQDMDHENMFWYRQDPGLGLRLIYFSYDVKMKEKGDIPEGYSVSREKKERFSLILESASTNQTSMYLCASSSDRIRYEQYFGPGTRLTVT.

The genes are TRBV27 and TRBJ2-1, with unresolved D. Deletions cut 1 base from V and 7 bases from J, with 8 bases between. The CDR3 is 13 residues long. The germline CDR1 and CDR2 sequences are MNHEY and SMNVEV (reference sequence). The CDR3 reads CASSLFAGNEQFF. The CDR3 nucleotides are TGTGCCAGCAGTTTATTCGCAGGAAATGAGCAGTTCTTC.

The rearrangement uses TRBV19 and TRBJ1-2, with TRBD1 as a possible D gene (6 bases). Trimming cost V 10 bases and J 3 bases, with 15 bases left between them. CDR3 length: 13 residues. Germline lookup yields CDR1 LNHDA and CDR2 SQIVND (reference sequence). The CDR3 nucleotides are TGTGCCATTAAACGGGCAGGGGACTATGGCTACACCTTC. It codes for CAIKRAGDYGYTF.

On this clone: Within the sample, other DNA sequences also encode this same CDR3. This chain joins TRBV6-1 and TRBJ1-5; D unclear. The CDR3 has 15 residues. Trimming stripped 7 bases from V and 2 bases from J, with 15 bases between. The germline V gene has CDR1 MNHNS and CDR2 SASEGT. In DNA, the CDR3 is TGTGCCAGCATGCGAGGGAGTCGGGGCAATCAGCCCCAGCATTTT. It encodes CASMRGSRGNQPQHF.

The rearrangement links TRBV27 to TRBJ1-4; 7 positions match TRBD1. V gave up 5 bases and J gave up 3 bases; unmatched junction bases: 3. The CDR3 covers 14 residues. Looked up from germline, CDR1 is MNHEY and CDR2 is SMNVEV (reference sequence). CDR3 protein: CASSLQGSNEKLFF. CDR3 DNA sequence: TGTGCCAGCAGTCTACAGGGGTCTAATGAAAAACTGTTTTTT.

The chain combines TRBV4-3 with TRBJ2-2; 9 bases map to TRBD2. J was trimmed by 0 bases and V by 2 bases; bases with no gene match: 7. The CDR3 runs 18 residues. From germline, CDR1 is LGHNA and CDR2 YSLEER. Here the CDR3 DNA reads TGCGCCAGCAGCCAATCCCCGTTAGCGGGAGCGAACACCGGGGAGCTGTTTTTT. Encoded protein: CASSQSPLAGANTGELFF.

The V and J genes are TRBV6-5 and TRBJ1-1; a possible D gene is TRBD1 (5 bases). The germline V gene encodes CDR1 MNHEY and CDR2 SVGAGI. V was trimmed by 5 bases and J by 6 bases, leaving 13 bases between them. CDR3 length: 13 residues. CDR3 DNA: TGTGCCAGCAGTCCTCCAGGGTCCCCTGAAGCTTTCTTT. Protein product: CASSPPGSPEAFF.

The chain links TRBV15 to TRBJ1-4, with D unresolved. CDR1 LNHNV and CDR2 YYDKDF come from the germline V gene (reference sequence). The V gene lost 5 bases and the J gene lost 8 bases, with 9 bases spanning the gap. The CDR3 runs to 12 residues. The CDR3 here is CATSLSAEKLFF. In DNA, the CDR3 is TGTGCCACCAGCCTATCTGCCGAAAAACTGTTTTTT.

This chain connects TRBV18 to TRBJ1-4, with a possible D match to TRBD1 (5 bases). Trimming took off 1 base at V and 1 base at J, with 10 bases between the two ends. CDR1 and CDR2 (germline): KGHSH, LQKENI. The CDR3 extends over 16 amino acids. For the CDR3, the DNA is TGTGCCAGCTCACCACGACAGCTACTAACTAATGAAAAACTGTTTTTT. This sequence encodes CASSPRQLLTNEKLFF.

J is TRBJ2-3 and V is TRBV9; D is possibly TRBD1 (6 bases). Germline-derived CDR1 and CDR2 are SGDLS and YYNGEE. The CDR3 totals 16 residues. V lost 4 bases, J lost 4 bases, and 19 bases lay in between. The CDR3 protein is CASSPRVQGTADTQYF. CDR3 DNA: TGTGCCAGCAGCCCCCGTGTCCAGGGGACGGCAGATACGCAGTATTTT.

The CDR3 sequence: CASSIRDSNTEAFF. As DNA, the CDR3 is TGCGCCAGCAGCATCCGGGACTCGAACACTGAAGCTTTCTTT. The rearrangement joins TRBV5-1 to TRBJ1-1, with D maybe TRBD1 (5 bases). V dropped 4 bases and J dropped 1 base, with 11 bases sitting between them. Per the germline V gene, CDR1 is SGHRS and CDR2 is YFSETQ. This CDR3 spans 14 amino acids.

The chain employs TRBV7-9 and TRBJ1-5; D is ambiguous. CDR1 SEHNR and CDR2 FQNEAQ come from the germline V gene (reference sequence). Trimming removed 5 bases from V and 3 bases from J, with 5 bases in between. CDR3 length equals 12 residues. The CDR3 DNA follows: TGTGCCAGCAGCATGTACAATCAGCCCCAGCATTTT. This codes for CASSMYNQPQHF. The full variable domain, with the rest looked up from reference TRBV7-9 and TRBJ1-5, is DTGVSQNPRHKITKRGQNVTFRCDPISEHNRLYWYRQTLGQGPEFLTYFQNEAQLEKSRLLSDRFSAERPKGSFSTLEIQRTEQGDSAMYLCASSMYNQPQHFGDGTRLSIL.

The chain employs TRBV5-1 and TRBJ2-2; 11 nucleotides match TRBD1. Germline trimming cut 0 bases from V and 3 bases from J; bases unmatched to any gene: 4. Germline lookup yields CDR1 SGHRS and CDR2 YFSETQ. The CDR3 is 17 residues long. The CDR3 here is CASSLGPGQGDTGELFF. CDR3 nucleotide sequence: TGCGCCAGCAGCTTGGGGCCGGGACAGGGGGACACCGGGGAGCTGTTTTTT.

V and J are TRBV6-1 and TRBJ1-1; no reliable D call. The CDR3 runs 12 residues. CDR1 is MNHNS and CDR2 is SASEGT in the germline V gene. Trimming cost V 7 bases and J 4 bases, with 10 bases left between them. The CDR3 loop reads CASIVRGTEAFF. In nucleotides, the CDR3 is TGTGCCAGCATTGTACGGGGCACTGAAGCTTTCTTT.

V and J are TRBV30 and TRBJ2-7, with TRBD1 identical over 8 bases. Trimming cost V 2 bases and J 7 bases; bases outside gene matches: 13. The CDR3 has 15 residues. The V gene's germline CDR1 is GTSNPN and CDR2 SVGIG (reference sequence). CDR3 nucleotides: TGTGCCTGGAGTCCGACAGGGGTGGGAATTTGGGAGCAGTACTTC. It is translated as CAWSPTGVGIWEQYF.

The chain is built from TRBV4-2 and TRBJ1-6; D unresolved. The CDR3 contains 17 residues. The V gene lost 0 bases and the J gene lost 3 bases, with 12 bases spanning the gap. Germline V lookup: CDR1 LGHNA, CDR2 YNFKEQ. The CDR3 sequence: CASSQERIMVYNSPLHF. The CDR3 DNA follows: TGTGCCAGCAGCCAAGAGCGGATAATGGTCTATAATTCACCCCTCCACTTT.

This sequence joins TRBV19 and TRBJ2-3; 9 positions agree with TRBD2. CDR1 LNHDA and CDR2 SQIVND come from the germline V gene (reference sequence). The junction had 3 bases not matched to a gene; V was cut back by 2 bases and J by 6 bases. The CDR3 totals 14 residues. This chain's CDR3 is CASSILRGGDTQYF. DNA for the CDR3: TGTGCCAGTAGTATATTGCGGGGGGGTGATACGCAGTATTTT.

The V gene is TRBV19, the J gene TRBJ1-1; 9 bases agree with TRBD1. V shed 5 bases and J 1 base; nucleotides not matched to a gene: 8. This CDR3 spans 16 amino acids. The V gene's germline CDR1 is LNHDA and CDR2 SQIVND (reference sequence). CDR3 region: CASSVIPGQGNTEAFF. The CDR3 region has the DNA TGTGCCAGTAGTGTTATTCCGGGACAGGGGAACACTGAAGCTTTCTTT. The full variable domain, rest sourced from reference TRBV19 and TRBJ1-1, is DGGITQSPKYLFRKEGQNVTLSCEQNLNHDAMYWYRQDPGQGLRLIYYSQIVNDFQKGDIAEGYSVSREKKESFPLTVTSAQKNPTAFYLCASSVIPGQGNTEAFFGQGTRLTVV.

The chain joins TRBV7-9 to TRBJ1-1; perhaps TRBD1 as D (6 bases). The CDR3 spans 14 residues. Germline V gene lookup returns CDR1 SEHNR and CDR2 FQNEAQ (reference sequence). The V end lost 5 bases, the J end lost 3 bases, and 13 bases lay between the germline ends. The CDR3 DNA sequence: TGTGCCAGCAGCATTGGGGGCACACACACTGAAGCTTTCTTT. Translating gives CASSIGGTHTEAFF. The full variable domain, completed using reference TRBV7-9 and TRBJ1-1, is DTGVSQNPRHKITKRGQNVTFRCDPISEHNRLYWYRQTLGQGPEFLTYFQNEAQLEKSRLLSDRFSAERPKGSFSTLEIQRTEQGDSAMYLCASSIGGTHTEAFFGQGTRLTVV.

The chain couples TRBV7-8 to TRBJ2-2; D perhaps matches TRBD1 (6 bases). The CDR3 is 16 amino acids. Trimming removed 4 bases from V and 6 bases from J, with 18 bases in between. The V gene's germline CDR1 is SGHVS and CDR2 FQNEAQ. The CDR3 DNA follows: TGTGCCAGCAGCTCCCGGGACACAGGACGGGCCGGGGAGCTGTTTTTT. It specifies CASSSRDTGRAGELFF. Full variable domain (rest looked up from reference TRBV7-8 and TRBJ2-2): GAGVSQSPRYKVAKRGQDVALRCDPISGHVSLFWYQQALGQGPEFLTYFQNEAQLDKSGLPSDRFFAERPEGSVSTLKIQRTQQEDSAVYLCASSSRDTGRAGELFFGEGSRLTVL.

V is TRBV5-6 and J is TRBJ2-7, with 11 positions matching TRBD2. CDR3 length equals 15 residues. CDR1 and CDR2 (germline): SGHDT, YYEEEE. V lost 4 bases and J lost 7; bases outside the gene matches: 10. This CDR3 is CASSAEGRLAGEQYF. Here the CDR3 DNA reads TGTGCCAGCAGCGCAGAAGGGCGACTAGCGGGAGAGCAGTACTTC. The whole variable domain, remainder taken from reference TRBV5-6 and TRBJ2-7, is DAGVTQSPTHLIKTRGQQVTLRCSPKSGHDTVSWYQQALGQGPQFIFQYYEEEERQRGNFPDRFSGHQFPNYSSELNVNALLLGDSALYLCASSAEGRLAGEQYFGPGTRLTVT.

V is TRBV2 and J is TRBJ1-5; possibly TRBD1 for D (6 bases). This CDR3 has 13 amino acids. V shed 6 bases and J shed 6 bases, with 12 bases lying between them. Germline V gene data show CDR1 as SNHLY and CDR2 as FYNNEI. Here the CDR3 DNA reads TGTGCCAGCAGCGGGGGGCGCATTCAGCCCCAGCATTTT. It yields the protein CASSGGRIQPQHF.